This T cell receptor beta chain was found in a study of PD-1 blockade in classical Hodgkin lymphoma. This clone appeared a few times. Generated by immunoSEQ multiplex PCR, the TCRdb table keeps only in-frame clones and is missing some. The sample gives over 50,000 clones, more than 65% of which show up once; roughly 15% is in the top ten. The trim removed 2 bases at V and 4 bases at J, leaving 6 bases unmatched. This CDR3 is built from 16 residues. Germline-derived CDR1 and CDR2 are SGHDT and YYEEEE. Patients all relapsed after autologous stem cell transplantation, and there was variation in brentuximab vedotin exposure.

V and J are TRBV5-6 and TRBJ2-6; 7 bases line up with TRBD1. This TCR derives from a human donor with classical Hodgkin lymphoma. Specimen: peripheral blood mononuclear cells (PBMCs), collected at baseline. CDR3 loop: CASSFNRGSGANVLTF. For the CDR3, the DNA is TGTGCCAGCAGCTTCAACAGGGGTTCAGGGGCCAACGTCCTGACTTTC.